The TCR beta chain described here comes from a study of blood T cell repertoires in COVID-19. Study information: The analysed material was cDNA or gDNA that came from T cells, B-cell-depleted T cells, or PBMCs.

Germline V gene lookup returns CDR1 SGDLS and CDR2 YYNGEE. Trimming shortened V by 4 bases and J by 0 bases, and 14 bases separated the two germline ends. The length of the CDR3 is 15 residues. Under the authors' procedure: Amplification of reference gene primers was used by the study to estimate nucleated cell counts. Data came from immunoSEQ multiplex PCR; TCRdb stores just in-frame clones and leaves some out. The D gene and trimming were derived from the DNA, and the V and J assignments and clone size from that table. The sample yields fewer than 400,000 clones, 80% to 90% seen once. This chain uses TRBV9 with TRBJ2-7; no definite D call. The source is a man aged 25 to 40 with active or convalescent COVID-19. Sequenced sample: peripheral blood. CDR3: CASSPHGSSSYEQYF. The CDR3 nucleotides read TGTGCCAGCAGCCCCCACGGTTCTAGCTCCTACGAGCAGTACTTC.